This TCR beta chain emerged from a study of OX40 agonist ivuxolimab in advanced cancers. Overall study: Under the entry rules, prior anti-PD-1, anti-PD-L1 or anti-CTLA-4 therapy was allowed, and roughly 39% had some.

This clone was found once. Here immunoSEQ multiplex PCR was the method, and the copy in TCRdb shows in-frame clones only, minus some. The data show 74,000 or so clones, more than 80% seen once. CDR1 and CDR2 (germline): SGHRS, YFSETQ. V was cut by 1 base and J by 10 bases, with 12 bases left in between. CDR3 length equals 13 residues. The sequencing here drew on CD4+ or CD8+ T cells sorted from blood, taken in a trial of the OX40 agonist ivuxolimab. The sequence came from an adult with an advanced solid tumor such as melanoma, head and neck, liver or kidney cancer. V gene TRBV5-1 combines with J gene TRBJ2-1; D possibly corresponds to TRBD1 (5 bases). For the CDR3, the DNA is TGCGCCAGCAGCTTGAGGGGTAATGGGGAGCAGTTCTTC. Translating it yields CASSLRGNGEQFF.